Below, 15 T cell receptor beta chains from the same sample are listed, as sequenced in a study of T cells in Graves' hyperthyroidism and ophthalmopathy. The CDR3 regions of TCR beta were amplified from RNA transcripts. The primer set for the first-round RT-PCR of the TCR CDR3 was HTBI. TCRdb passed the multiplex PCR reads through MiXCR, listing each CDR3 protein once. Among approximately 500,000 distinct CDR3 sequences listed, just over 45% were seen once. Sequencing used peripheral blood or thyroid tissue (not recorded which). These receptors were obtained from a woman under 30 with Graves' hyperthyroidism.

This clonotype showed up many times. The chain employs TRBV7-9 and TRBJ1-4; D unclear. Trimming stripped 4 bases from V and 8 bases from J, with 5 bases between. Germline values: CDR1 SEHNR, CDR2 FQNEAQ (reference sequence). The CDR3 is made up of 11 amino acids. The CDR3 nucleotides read TGTGCCAGCAGCTCCCAGGAAAAACTGTTTTTT. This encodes CASSSQEKLFF.

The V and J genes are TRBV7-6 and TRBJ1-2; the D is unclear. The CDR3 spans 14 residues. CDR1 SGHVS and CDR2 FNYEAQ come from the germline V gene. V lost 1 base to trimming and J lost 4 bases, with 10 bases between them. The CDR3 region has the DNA TGTGCCAGCAGCTTAGGATGGGGAGGCTATGGCTACACCTTC. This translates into CASSLGWGGYGYTF.

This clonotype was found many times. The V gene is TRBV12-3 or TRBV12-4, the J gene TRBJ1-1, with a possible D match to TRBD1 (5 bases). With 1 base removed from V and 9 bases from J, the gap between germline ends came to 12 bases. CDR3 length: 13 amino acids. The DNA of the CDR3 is TGTGCCAGCAGTTTAGATCAGGGAGAGAAAGCTTTCTTT. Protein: CASSLDQGEKAFF.

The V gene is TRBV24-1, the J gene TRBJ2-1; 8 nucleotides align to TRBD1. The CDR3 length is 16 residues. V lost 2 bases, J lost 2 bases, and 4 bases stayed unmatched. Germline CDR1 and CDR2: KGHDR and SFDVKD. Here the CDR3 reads CATSDSTGETYNEQFF. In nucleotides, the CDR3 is TGTGCCACCAGTGATTCGACAGGGGAAACCTACAATGAGCAGTTCTTC.

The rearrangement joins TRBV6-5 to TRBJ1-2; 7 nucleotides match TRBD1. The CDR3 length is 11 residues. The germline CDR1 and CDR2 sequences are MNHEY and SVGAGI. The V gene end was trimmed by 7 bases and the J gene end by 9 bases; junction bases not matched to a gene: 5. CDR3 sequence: CASTDRESYTF. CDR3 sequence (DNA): TGTGCCAGCACAGACAGGGAAAGCTACACCTTC.

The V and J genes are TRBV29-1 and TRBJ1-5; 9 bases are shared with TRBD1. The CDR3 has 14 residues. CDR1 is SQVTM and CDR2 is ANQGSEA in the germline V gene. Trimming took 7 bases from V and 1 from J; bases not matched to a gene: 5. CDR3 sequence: CSAGQGLSNQPQHF. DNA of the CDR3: TGCAGCGCTGGACAGGGGCTGAGCAATCAGCCCCAGCATTTT.

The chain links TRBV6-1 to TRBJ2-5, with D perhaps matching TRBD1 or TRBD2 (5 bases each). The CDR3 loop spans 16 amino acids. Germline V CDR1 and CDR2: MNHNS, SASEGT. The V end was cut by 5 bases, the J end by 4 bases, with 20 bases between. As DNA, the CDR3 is TGTGCCAGCAGTTACTCGACGGTAGGGGAGATAGAGACCCAGTACTTC. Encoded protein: CASSYSTVGEIETQYF.

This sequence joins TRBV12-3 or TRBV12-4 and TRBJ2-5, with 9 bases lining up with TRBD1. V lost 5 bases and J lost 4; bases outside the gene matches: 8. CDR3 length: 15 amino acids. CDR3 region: CASSEGTGSRETQYF. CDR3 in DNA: TGTGCCAGCAGTGAAGGGACAGGGAGTCGAGAGACCCAGTACTTC.

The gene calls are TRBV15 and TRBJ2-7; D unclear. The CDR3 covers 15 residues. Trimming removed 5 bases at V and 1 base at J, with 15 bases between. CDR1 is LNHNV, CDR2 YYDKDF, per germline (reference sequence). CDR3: CATSGGSVYSYEQYF. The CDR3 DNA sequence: TGTGCCACCAGCGGTGGAAGTGTGTATTCCTACGAGCAGTACTTC.

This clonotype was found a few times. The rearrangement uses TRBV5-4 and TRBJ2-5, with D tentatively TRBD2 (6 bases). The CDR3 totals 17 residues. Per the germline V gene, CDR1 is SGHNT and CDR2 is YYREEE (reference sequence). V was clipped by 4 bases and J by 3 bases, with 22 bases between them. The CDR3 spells CASSPPFPGTGKETQYF. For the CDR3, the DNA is TGTGCCAGCAGCCCCCCATTTCCCGGGACTGGGAAAGAGACCCAGTACTTC.

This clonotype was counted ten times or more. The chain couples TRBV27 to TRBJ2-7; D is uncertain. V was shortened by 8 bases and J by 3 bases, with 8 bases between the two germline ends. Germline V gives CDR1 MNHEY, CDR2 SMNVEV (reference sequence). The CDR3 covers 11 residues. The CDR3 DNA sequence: TGTGCCAGCGTCCATCACTACGAGCAGTACTTC. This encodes CASVHHYEQYF.

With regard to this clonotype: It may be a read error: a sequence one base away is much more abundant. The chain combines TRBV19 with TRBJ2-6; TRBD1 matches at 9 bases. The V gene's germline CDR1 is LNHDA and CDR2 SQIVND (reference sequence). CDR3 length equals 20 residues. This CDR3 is CASSKRNPGTGSSGVNVLTF. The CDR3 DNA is TGTGCCAGTAGCAAGCGAAACCCCGGGACAGGGAGCTCTGGGGTCAACGTCCTGACTTTC.

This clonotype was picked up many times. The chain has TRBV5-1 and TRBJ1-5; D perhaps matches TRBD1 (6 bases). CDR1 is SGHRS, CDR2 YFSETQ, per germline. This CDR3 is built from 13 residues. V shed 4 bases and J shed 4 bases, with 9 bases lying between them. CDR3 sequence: CASSIDRNQPQHF. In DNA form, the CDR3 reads TGCGCCAGCAGCATCGACAGGAATCAGCCCCAGCATTTT.

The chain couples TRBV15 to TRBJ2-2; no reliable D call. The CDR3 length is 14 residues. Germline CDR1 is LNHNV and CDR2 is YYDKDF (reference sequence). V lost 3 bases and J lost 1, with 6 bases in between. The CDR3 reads CATSSDRNTGELFF. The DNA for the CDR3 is TGTGCCACCAGCAGTGATCGGAACACCGGGGAGCTGTTTTTT.

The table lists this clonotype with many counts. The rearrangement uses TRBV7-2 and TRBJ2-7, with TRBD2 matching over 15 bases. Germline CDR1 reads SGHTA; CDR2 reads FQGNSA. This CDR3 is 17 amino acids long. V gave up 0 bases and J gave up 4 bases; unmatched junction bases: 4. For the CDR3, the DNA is TGTGCCAGCAGCTTAGCCGGACTAGCGGGAGGGGGATACGAGCAGTACTTC. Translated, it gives CASSLAGLAGGGYEQYF.